Listed here are 3 T cell receptor beta chains from one sample, sequenced in a study of shared clonotypes between healthy human individuals (dated by TCRdb to the early 2020s). The library was generated by the immunoSEQ multiplex PCR assay. What TCRdb holds here is the immuneACCESS table cut down to in-frame rearrangements. Part of the clones is not present; checked against another copy, under half of the missing clones reflect an unresolved V gene, and the others are unexplained. For this sample the table gives approximately 1,000,000 clones, of which approximately 80% were detected only once. Of the sample, approximately 0.9% falls within the top ten clones. The material sequenced was memory CD4+ T cells from PBMCs. The intended sense of this specimen's cell subset or site label: CD45RA-negative fraction. The receptors originated from a young man in good health. Some clones in this sample may be carry-over from other donors' samples.

This clone was observed many times. This sequence joins TRBV28 and TRBJ1-1; perhaps TRBD1 as D (5 bases). CDR1 MDHEN and CDR2 SYDVKM come from the germline V gene. Trimming shortened V by 0 bases and J by 0 bases, and 14 bases separated the two germline ends. This CDR3 is built from 17 residues. CDR3 nucleotide sequence: TGTGCCAGCAGTTTATGGGGGGATGATGTCATGAACACTGAAGCTTTCTTT. Translation: CASSLWGDDVMNTEAFF.

The CDR3 here is CATRGTGGRETQYF. In DNA, the CDR3 is TGTGCCACCCGGGGGACAGGTGGGCGAGAGACCCAGTACTTC. V is TRBV28 and J is TRBJ2-5, with TRBD1 identical over 8 bases. CDR1 and CDR2 from the germline V gene are MDHEN and SYDVKM. J was trimmed by 4 bases and V by 10 bases; bases with no gene match: 11. The CDR3 totals 14 residues.

The chain carries TRBV9 and TRBJ2-1; TRBD2 agrees at 9 bases. From germline, CDR1 is SGDLS and CDR2 YYNGEE. V lost 0 bases, J lost 8 bases, and 6 bases stayed unmatched. CDR3 length equals 15 residues. CDR3: CASSVDAGGTDEQFF. The DNA for the CDR3 is TGTGCCAGCAGCGTAGATGCGGGAGGGACTGATGAGCAGTTCTTC.